These 26 T cell receptor beta chains were all obtained from the same sample, sequenced in a study of patients and donors after allogeneic stem cell transplantation. One entry per CDR3 protein results from TCRdb running MiXCR on the RT-PCR reads. Here the sample spans about a million distinct CDR3 sequences, about 20% being singletons. The sequencing sample was made of blood, either unsorted or a sorted T cell fraction (not recorded which). Source of these receptors: a human donor who was either an allogeneic HSCT recipient or a stem cell or donor lymphocyte infusion donor (not recorded which). It is not recorded whose cells these are; they may come from a transplant donor.

This clonotype was seen many times. The chain carries TRBV29-1 and TRBJ2-2; 7 positions match TRBD1. V was clipped by 4 bases and J by 6 bases; unmatched bases: 5. The CDR3 is 13 amino acids. Per germline, CDR1 SQVTM and CDR2 ANQGSEA. The CDR3 protein is CSVGSRGSGELFF. In nucleotides, the CDR3 is TGCAGCGTTGGGTCCAGGGGGTCCGGGGAGCTGTTTTTT.

The chain combines TRBV2 with TRBJ1-1; no firm D call. Trimming removed 11 bases from V and 13 bases from J, with 14 bases in between. CDR1 is SNHLY and CDR2 is FYNNEI in the germline V gene. The CDR3 is made up of 9 amino acids. CDR3 sequence reads: CALGLGGFF. The CDR3 coding sequence is TGTGCCCTAGGACTTGGAGGTTTCTTT.

The chain joins TRBV4-3 to TRBJ1-6, with D perhaps matching TRBD1 (5 bases). Trimming took 4 bases from V and 9 from J, leaving 16 bases between them. CDR3 length: 15 residues. From germline, CDR1 is LGHNA and CDR2 YSLEER. CDR3 region: CASSPGTLISSPLHF. DNA of the CDR3: TGCGCCAGCAGCCCCGGGACTCTCATCAGTTCACCCCTCCACTTT.

This clonotype has more than one count but fewer than ten. The chain employs TRBV2 and TRBJ2-7; D is unclear. Germline V gene lookup returns CDR1 SNHLY and CDR2 FYNNEI. CDR3 size: 14 residues. Trimming left V 1 base short and J 6 bases short, with 13 bases between. CDR3 nucleotides: TGTGCCAGCAGTGAAGTGGTAGGGTTTGGCGAGCAGTACTTC. Translation: CASSEVVGFGEQYF.

The CDR3 loop reads CASSPRQTGDKNIQYF. The CDR3 DNA sequence: TGTGCCAGCTCACCAAGACAGACAGGCGACAAAAACATTCAGTACTTC. This rearrangement joins TRBV18 to TRBJ2-4; D is possibly TRBD1 (6 bases). This CDR3 is 16 amino acids long. The germline gives CDR1 KGHSH, CDR2 LQKENI. V shed 2 bases and J shed 3 bases, with 14 bases lying between them.

Here the CDR3 reads CSARVGNGINEKLFF. CDR3 coding DNA: TGCAGTGCTAGAGTAGGGAACGGAATTAATGAAAAACTGTTTTTT. The chain uses TRBV20-1 and TRBJ1-4, with D uncertain. V was pared by 1 base and J by 4 bases, with 13 bases between. The germline CDR1 and CDR2 sequences are DFQATT and SNEGSKA (reference sequence). The CDR3 consists of 15 residues.

This clonotype appeared a few times. The chain employs TRBV6-5 and TRBJ2-3, with 7 bases aligning to TRBD1. V gave up 2 bases and J gave up 2 bases; unmatched junction bases: 4. This CDR3 has 15 amino acids. Germline V lookup: CDR1 MNHEY, CDR2 SVGAGI. The CDR3 reads CASSYEGAHTDTQYF. For the CDR3, the DNA is TGTGCCAGCAGTTACGAGGGGGCCCACACAGATACGCAGTATTTT.

This clonotype has just one count. A read error is possible here, since a much larger clone lies one base away. The J gene is TRBJ2-3, the V gene TRBV15; 11 bases agree with TRBD2. Germline-derived CDR1 and CDR2 are LNHNV and YYDKDF (reference sequence). CDR3 length: 17 amino acids. This chain's CDR3 is CAASREASGRSRDTQYF. In DNA, the CDR3 is TGTGCCGCCAGCAGAGAGGCTAGCGGGAGGAGTAGGGATACGCAGTATTTT.

This clonotype was counted between two and nine times. One end of the junction is discordant with germline, which a read error may explain. The chain combines TRBV7-2 with TRBJ2-2, with D tentatively TRBD1 or TRBD2 (5 bases each). CDR1 is SGHTA and CDR2 is FQGNSA in the germline V gene. The CDR3 length is 13 residues. CDR3 loop: CASSLGTPGELFF. CDR3 DNA sequence: TGTGCCAGCAGTTTAGGGACCCCCGGGGAGCTGTTTTTT.

This clonotype was found many times. The chain combines TRBV7-9 with TRBJ1-2; D not resolved. The CDR3 has 14 amino acids. Germline V gene sequence: CDR1 SEHNR, CDR2 FQNEAQ (reference sequence). The V and J ends lost 9 bases and 0 bases respectively, with 14 bases between them. CDR3 in amino acids: CARWQNHTNYGYTF. The CDR3 DNA follows: TGTGCCAGATGGCAGAACCATACTAACTATGGCTACACCTTC.

This clonotype appeared many times. V gene TRBV5-1 combines with J gene TRBJ1-4; the D gene is possibly TRBD1 (5 bases). Germline lookup yields CDR1 SGHRS and CDR2 YFSETQ. V was clipped by 0 bases and J by 8 bases, with 11 bases between them. The CDR3 is 14 amino acids. The CDR3 DNA follows: TGCGCCAGCAGCTTGGAAGGGGTCGGGGAAAAACTGTTTTTT. This codes for CASSLEGVGEKLFF.

This clonotype has only a few counts. V and J are TRBV6-2 or TRBV6-3 and TRBJ2-5, with D uncertain. The CDR3 covers 14 residues. The V gene's germline CDR1 is MNHEY and CDR2 SVGEGT. Trimming took 2 bases from V and 5 from J, leaving 12 bases between them. The CDR3 coding sequence is TGTGCCAGCAGTTACCCCGATAGCAGGGAGACCCAGTACTTC. The encoded protein is CASSYPDSRETQYF.

V usage is TRBV6-1 and J usage is TRBJ2-6, with TRBD1 matching over 10 bases. J was trimmed by 2 bases and V by 4 bases; bases with no gene match: 8. The germline gives CDR1 MNHNS, CDR2 SASEGT. CDR3 length: 18 amino acids. The DNA for the CDR3 is TGTGCCAGCAGTGCAAAGGACAGGGGGTTCGCTGGGGCCAACGTCCTGACTTTC. This sequence encodes CASSAKDRGFAGANVLTF.

The chain has TRBV6-2 or TRBV6-3 and TRBJ1-1; D not resolved. The V and J ends lost 4 bases and 0 bases respectively, with 21 bases between them. CDR1 MNHEY and CDR2 SVGEGT come from the germline V gene. This CDR3 contains 18 residues. CDR3 DNA sequence: TGTGCCAGCAGTTCACAAAGGCCAGGAAAAGGGATGAACACTGAAGCTTTCTTT. It yields the protein CASSSQRPGKGMNTEAFF.

The chain joins TRBV12-3 or TRBV12-4 to TRBJ2-7, with TRBD1 as a possible D gene (7 bases). V lost 5 bases, J lost 5 bases, and 16 bases lay in between. CDR3 size: 14 residues. CDR3 in DNA: TGTGCCAGCAGTCCAGGGACAGCGGGCAACGAGCAGTACTTC. Encoded protein: CASSPGTAGNEQYF.

This clonotype was found a few times. The chain's CDR3 is CATSDSSITEAFF. CDR3 bases: TGTGCCACCAGTGATTCGTCTATCACTGAAGCTTTCTTT. The chain has TRBV24-1 and TRBJ1-1; D is ambiguous. Germline V lookup: CDR1 KGHDR, CDR2 SFDVKD. The germline V and J ends were trimmed by 2 bases and 4 bases, with 7 bases remaining between them. The CDR3 contains 13 residues.

This clonotype showed up many times. This chain joins TRBV29-1 and TRBJ1-2; the D gene is possibly TRBD1 (5 bases). CDR1 is SQVTM and CDR2 is ANQGSEA in the germline V gene. V lost 4 bases and J lost 0, with 12 bases in between. This CDR3 contains 14 residues. The CDR3 bases are TGCAGCGTTGCCCGTGGGACGGCTAACTATGGCTACACCTTC. It encodes CSVARGTANYGYTF.

This clonotype was seen only a few times. V is TRBV6-1 and J is TRBJ1-5; 8 nucleotides agree with TRBD1. V lost 6 bases to trimming and J lost 2 bases; unmatched junction nucleotides: 9. The CDR3 is 16 residues long. Germline V gene lookup returns CDR1 MNHNS and CDR2 SASEGT. The CDR3 spells CASRAFGTGGNQPQHF. In DNA, the CDR3 is TGTGCCAGCAGAGCGTTCGGGACAGGTGGCAATCAGCCCCAGCATTTT.

About this clonotype itself: With a much larger clone just one base away, this may be a read error. The gene calls are TRBV12-3 or TRBV12-4 and TRBJ2-2; no reliable D call. Trimming pared 3 bases from V and 7 bases from J, leaving 6 bases between. The CDR3 extends over 12 amino acids. CDR3 loop: CASSFTGGELFF. Written as DNA, the CDR3 is TGTGCCAGCAGTTTTACCGGCGGGGAGCTGTTTTTT.

The rearrangement uses TRBV7-9 and TRBJ2-7; 7 bases line up with TRBD1. Germline CDR1 reads SEHNR; CDR2 reads FQNEAQ (reference sequence). This CDR3 region has 15 residues. J lost 7 bases, V lost 3 bases, and 12 bases had no gene match. DNA of the CDR3: TGTGCCAGCAGCTTCCAGGGGGAGAGGAATCGGGAGCAGTACTTC. Amino acids: CASSFQGERNREQYF.

There are a few counts of this clonotype. The genes are TRBV6-1 and TRBJ1-2; D perhaps matches TRBD1 (5 bases). The V gene lost 6 bases and the J gene lost 4 bases, with 15 bases spanning the gap. In germline, CDR1 is MNHNS, CDR2 SASEGT. The CDR3 length is 14 residues. CDR3 residues: CASSLNQGVYGYTF. In nucleotides, the CDR3 is TGTGCCAGCAGCCTCAACCAGGGTGTCTATGGCTACACCTTC.

The chain uses TRBV4-1 and TRBJ1-2; D not certain. CDR3 length: 15 amino acids. Germline V gives CDR1 MGHRA, CDR2 YSYEKL. Trimming took 0 bases from V and 8 from J, leaving 16 bases between them. The DNA for the CDR3 is TGCGCCAGCAGCCAAGAGTGGTACCCAGGCGGGGGCTACACCTTC. Residues: CASSQEWYPGGGYTF.

This clonotype was recorded a few times. The CDR3 bases are TGCGCCAGCAGCGGGGGACTAGCAAAGCCCGGCGGGGAGCTGTTTTTT. This encodes CASSGGLAKPGGELFF. This chain connects TRBV5-1 to TRBJ2-2, with TRBD2 matching 9 bases. With 4 bases clipped from V and 7 bases from J, the junction kept 11 bases outside the gene matches. Germline assignment: CDR1 SGHRS and CDR2 YFSETQ. This CDR3 contains 16 residues.

A few counts support this clonotype. The chain recombines TRBV20-1 with TRBJ1-2; a possible D gene is TRBD1 (6 bases). V gave up 5 bases and J gave up 0 bases, with 10 bases separating them. The V gene's germline CDR1 is DFQATT and CDR2 SNEGSKA (reference sequence). The CDR3 runs to 13 residues. The CDR3 DNA follows: TGCAGTGCTGCAAGGGACACTAACTATGGCTACACCTTC. Protein: CSAARDTNYGYTF.

This CDR3 is CSAKEQGDNSPLHF. The CDR3 region has the DNA TGCAGCGCTAAAGAACAGGGAGATAATTCACCCCTCCACTTT. The J gene is TRBJ1-6, the V gene TRBV29-1; D is possibly TRBD1 (6 bases). The CDR3 covers 14 residues. V shed 7 bases and J shed 5 bases, with 15 bases lying between them. CDR1 is SQVTM, CDR2 ANQGSEA, per germline.

The chain joins TRBV4-1 to TRBJ2-1, with D perhaps matching TRBD1 (6 bases). The CDR3 has 15 amino acids. Germline values: CDR1 MGHRA, CDR2 YSYEKL. Trimming shortened V by 3 bases and J by 8 bases, and 17 bases separated the two germline ends. This chain's CDR3 is CASSHRPDSTHEQFF. The CDR3, as DNA: TGCGCCAGCAGCCACCGCCCGGACAGTACCCATGAGCAGTTCTTC.